This entry lists 27 T cell receptor beta chains sequenced from one sample in a study of response to subunit inactivated influenza vaccine. A single record per CDR3 protein comes from TCRdb applying MiXCR to the RT-PCR reads. In the table there are over 650,000 distinct CDR3 sequences, roughly 20% of which are singletons. Material: PBMCs from blood, obtained 5 to 6 days after vaccination. The receptors were sampled from a man aged 50-59 years who received an inactivated influenza vaccine.

The rearrangement uses TRBV30 and TRBJ2-5, with D maybe TRBD1 (6 bases). Trimming cost V 8 bases and J 7 bases, with 17 bases left between them. The CDR3 has 12 amino acids. Germline V gives CDR1 GTSNPN, CDR2 SVGIG (reference sequence). CDR3 bases: TGTGCCACAGGACAGCTCGAAGGGACCCAGTACTTC. Protein product: CATGQLEGTQYF.

This clonotype came up once. This chain joins TRBV2 and TRBJ1-1, with D unclear. Germline CDR1 SNHLY, CDR2 FYNNEI. Trimming took off 6 bases at V and 0 bases at J, with 11 bases between the two ends. The CDR3 totals 14 residues. CDR3 amino acids: CASRRQAVNTEAFF. The DNA for the CDR3 is TGTGCCAGCAGGCGGCAGGCCGTGAACACTGAAGCTTTCTTT.

This clonotype showed up many times. The J gene is TRBJ1-1, the V gene TRBV12-3 or TRBV12-4; D is perhaps TRBD1 (5 bases). The V gene lost 3 bases and the J gene lost 2 bases, with 10 bases spanning the gap. CDR3 length: 14 residues. CDR3 nucleotides: TGTGCCAGCAGTTTGCAGGGCCGTAACACTGAAGCTTTCTTT. Translated: CASSLQGRNTEAFF.

The chain couples TRBV12-3 or TRBV12-4 to TRBJ2-2; 8 bases line up with TRBD1. V lost 7 bases, J lost 5 bases, and 12 bases stayed unmatched. The CDR3 is 16 amino acids. The CDR3 region is CASIDFQGALTGELFF. The DNA for the CDR3 is TGTGCCAGCATCGATTTTCAGGGGGCGCTTACCGGGGAGCTGTTTTTT.

The chain carries TRBV2 and TRBJ2-2; 10 nucleotides align to TRBD2. The junction had 8 bases not matched to a gene; V was cut back by 10 bases and J by 6 bases. The V gene's germline CDR1 is SNHLY and CDR2 FYNNEI. The CDR3 runs to 14 residues. The CDR3 spells CAILAGEGSGELFF. CDR3 DNA sequence: TGTGCCATCCTAGCGGGAGAGGGATCCGGGGAGCTGTTTTTT.

A few counts support this clonotype. The gene calls are TRBV10-3 and TRBJ2-7; D might be TRBD2 (6 bases). This CDR3 is 15 amino acids long. V was shortened by 3 bases and J by 0 bases, with 12 bases between the two germline ends. CDR1 is ENHRY and CDR2 is SYGVKD in the germline V gene. CDR3 residues: CAISEDGGSSYEQYF. For the CDR3, the DNA is TGTGCCATCAGTGAAGACGGAGGGAGCTCCTACGAGCAGTACTTC.

This clonotype was seen a few times. The chain combines TRBV7-2 with TRBJ2-1; no clear D. This CDR3 is 12 amino acids long. Between the trimmed V and J ends, which lost 4 bases and 10 bases, there was a span of 11 bases. Germline CDR1 reads SGHTA; CDR2 reads FQGNSA. CDR3 bases: TGTGCCAGCAGCTGGGCCGCCCGGGAGCAGTTCTTC. Its protein is CASSWAAREQFF.

The chain employs TRBV7-8 and TRBJ2-1; a weak D match, TRBD2 (6 bases). The CDR3 loop spans 16 amino acids. V lost 0 bases and J lost 1, with 10 bases in between. Per the germline V gene, CDR1 is SGHVS and CDR2 is FQNEAQ. The CDR3 nucleotides are TGTGCCAGCAGCTTAGCATGGGGAGGATCCTACAATGAGCAGTTCTTC. It translates to CASSLAWGGSYNEQFF.

The J gene is TRBJ2-1, the V gene TRBV20-1; 8 bases line up with TRBD2. The junction had 7 bases not matched to a gene; V was cut back by 4 bases and J by 8 bases. The CDR3 runs 13 residues. Germline CDR1 and CDR2: DFQATT and SNEGSKA (reference sequence). CDR3 bases: TGCAGTGCTACGGGAGGGCCCGGCGATGAGCAGTTCTTC. Translated, it gives CSATGGPGDEQFF.

J is TRBJ2-3 and V is TRBV7-9; no definite D call. Germline lookup yields CDR1 SEHNR and CDR2 FQNEAQ (reference sequence). This CDR3 comprises 15 residues. Trimming removed 8 bases from V and 0 bases from J, with 15 bases in between. The DNA for the CDR3 is TGTGCCAGCCAACAACAGCTTACTAGCACAGATACGCAGTATTTT. Translating it yields CASQQQLTSTDTQYF.

The V gene is TRBV20-1, the J gene TRBJ2-7; TRBD2 aligns across 11 bases. The germline V gene encodes CDR1 DFQATT and CDR2 SNEGSKA (reference sequence). The CDR3 is 14 amino acids. Trimming cost V 6 bases and J 4 bases; bases outside gene matches: 8. CDR3 DNA sequence: TGCAGTGCCGGCGGGACTAGCGGACCATACGAGCAGTACTTC. Residues: CSAGGTSGPYEQYF.

The sample holds a few counts of this clonotype. This chain joins TRBV20-1 and TRBJ2-5, with 8 nucleotides matching TRBD1. V trimming: 3 bases; J trimming: 2 bases; junction bases outside the gene matches: 5. The CDR3 consists of 14 residues. CDR1 is DFQATT and CDR2 is SNEGSKA in the germline V gene (reference sequence). CDR3 sequence: CSARRTGPQETQYF. The CDR3 nucleotides read TGCAGTGCTAGGCGGACAGGGCCACAAGAGACCCAGTACTTC.

This clonotype has at least ten counts. The chain has TRBV7-2 and TRBJ1-1, with a possible D match to TRBD1 (6 bases). The CDR3 runs to 15 residues. V gave up 0 bases and J gave up 6 bases, with 14 bases separating them. Germline values: CDR1 SGHTA, CDR2 FQGNSA. The CDR3 coding sequence is TGTGCCAGCAGCTTAGCGTTGGGGGGGCTTGCTGAAGCTTTCTTT. Amino acid sequence: CASSLALGGLAEAFF. Looking up the rest from reference TRBV7-2 and TRBJ1-1 gives the full variable domain: GAGVSQSPSNKVTEKGKDVELRCDPISGHTALYWYRQSLGQGLEFLIYFQGNSAPDKSGLPSDRFSAERTGGSVSTLTIQRTQQEDSAVYLCASSLALGGLAEAFFGQGTRLTVV.

There are a few counts of this clonotype. This sequence joins TRBV20-1 and TRBJ1-1; tentatively, D is TRBD1 (6 bases). The germline V gene has CDR1 DFQATT and CDR2 SNEGSKA (reference sequence). The CDR3 runs to 15 residues. The germline V and J ends were trimmed by 6 bases and 0 bases, with 17 bases remaining between them. CDR3 coding DNA: TGCAGTGCCAGTGAACAGGGCCACCTGAACACTGAAGCTTTCTTT. Translating it yields CSASEQGHLNTEAFF.

The V gene is TRBV12-3 or TRBV12-4, the J gene TRBJ2-5; 9 bases are shared with TRBD1. This CDR3 spans 14 amino acids. V lost 5 bases to trimming and J lost 5 bases; unmatched junction nucleotides: 6. CDR3 loop: CASSMWGQGETQYF. In DNA, the CDR3 is TGTGCCAGCAGTATGTGGGGACAGGGCGAGACCCAGTACTTC.

This clonotype was counted only a few times. This sequence joins TRBV12-3 or TRBV12-4 and TRBJ2-3, with 8 bases lining up with TRBD2. The J segment lost 4 bases and the V segment lost 6 bases, leaving 18 bases of the junction unmatched. This CDR3 comprises 18 residues. The CDR3 is CASRSLAVRVKRPDTQYF. The CDR3, as DNA: TGTGCCAGCAGGTCACTAGCGGTTAGGGTAAAACGCCCAGATACGCAGTATTTT.

This clonotype was seen a handful of times. J is TRBJ2-3 and V is TRBV5-6, with no clear D. CDR1 and CDR2 (germline): SGHDT, YYEEEE. V shed 4 bases and J shed 7 bases, with 7 bases lying between them. The CDR3 is 11 residues long. The CDR3 DNA reads as TGTGCCAGCAGCAGAAGTAATACGCAGTATTTT. Its protein is CASSRSNTQYF.

Only a few counts were recorded for this clonotype. The rearrangement joins TRBV29-1 to TRBJ2-5, with D tentatively TRBD2 (7 bases). From germline, CDR1 is SQVTM and CDR2 ANQGSEA. This CDR3 contains 16 residues. The V end was cut by 2 bases, the J end by 2 bases, with 18 bases between. This chain's CDR3 is CSVEWDGGPIQETQYF. For the CDR3, the DNA is TGCAGCGTTGAATGGGACGGGGGGCCTATTCAAGAGACCCAGTACTTC.

This clonotype has a count of ten or more. The chain joins TRBV9 to TRBJ2-1; 9 nucleotides match TRBD2. V was pared by 4 bases and J by 4 bases, with 9 bases of the junction left unmatched. CDR1 SGDLS and CDR2 YYNGEE come from the germline V gene. This CDR3 comprises 16 residues. CDR3 sequence reads: CASSPITSGPYNEQFF. DNA of the CDR3: TGTGCCAGCAGCCCTATAACTAGCGGGCCTTACAATGAGCAGTTCTTC.

The V and J genes are TRBV11-3 and TRBJ2-2, with D perhaps given as TRBD1 or TRBD2 (6 bases each). Trimming took off 8 bases at V and 0 bases at J, with 10 bases between the two ends. The CDR3 spans 14 residues. In germline, CDR1 is SGHNT, CDR2 YENEEA. The CDR3 reads CASSGAANTGELFF. In DNA form, the CDR3 reads TGTGCCAGCTCGGGGGCCGCGAACACCGGGGAGCTGTTTTTT.

This chain connects TRBV5-1 to TRBJ2-1; tentatively, D is TRBD1 (6 bases). The CDR3 sequence is 14 residues long. V lost 0 bases, J lost 7 bases, and 11 bases lay in between. Germline loops: CDR1 SGHRS, CDR2 YFSETQ. CDR3 amino acids: CASSLEGQRNEQFF. DNA of the CDR3: TGCGCCAGCAGCTTGGAAGGACAGAGGAATGAGCAGTTCTTC.

This chain links TRBV5-5 with TRBJ2-1; 9 nucleotides match TRBD1. J gave up 9 bases and V 0 bases, and 4 bases lay outside the gene matches. CDR3 size: 14 residues. The germline V gene encodes CDR1 SGHKS and CDR2 YYEKEE (reference sequence). The CDR3 nucleotides read TGTGCCAGCAGCTTGGCCCAGGACAGGGGTGAGCAGTTCTTC. Encoded protein: CASSLAQDRGEQFF.

The sample holds a few counts of this clonotype. The V gene is TRBV28, the J gene TRBJ2-7; D unclear. Looked up from germline, CDR1 is MDHEN and CDR2 is SYDVKM. Trimming removed 3 bases at V and 6 bases at J, with 6 bases between. The CDR3 is 11 amino acids. CDR3 in amino acids: CASSLWLEQYF. The CDR3 coding sequence is TGTGCCAGCAGTTTGTGGCTCGAGCAGTACTTC.

This clonotype was recorded a few times. The V call is TRBV6-6, the J call TRBJ1-3; possible D gene TRBD1, 6 bases. V was shortened by 10 bases and J by 7 bases, with 17 bases between the two germline ends. The CDR3 has 13 residues. CDR1 and CDR2 (germline): MNHNY, SVGAGI (reference sequence). CDR3: CATSGRGGNTIYF. CDR3 DNA: TGTGCCACCTCGGGCAGGGGAGGGAACACCATATATTTT.

This clonotype turned up a few times. The V and J genes are TRBV7-2 and TRBJ2-1, with D possibly TRBD1 on 5 matching bases. The V end lost 1 base, the J end lost 6 bases, and 13 bases lay between the germline ends. The germline gives CDR1 SGHTA, CDR2 FQGNSA. This CDR3 is built from 15 residues. The CDR3 sequence: CASSLGPGWGNEQFF. The CDR3 DNA reads as TGTGCCAGCAGCTTAGGGCCAGGGTGGGGCAATGAGCAGTTCTTC.

This clonotype was seen more than once but under ten times. This rearrangement joins TRBV4-3 to TRBJ2-7; 11 positions match TRBD2. The length of the CDR3 is 15 residues. The germline gives CDR1 LGHNA, CDR2 YSLEER. V lost 2 bases and J lost 1; bases outside the gene matches: 1. The CDR3 region is CASSQLAGGSYEQYF. The DNA of the CDR3 is TGCGCCAGCAGCCAACTAGCGGGAGGATCCTACGAGCAGTACTTC.

This clonotype was counted many times. The genes are TRBV20-1 and TRBJ2-5, with 12 bases matching TRBD2. CDR1 DFQATT and CDR2 SNEGSKA come from the germline V gene (reference sequence). This CDR3 region has 15 residues. V lost 3 bases, J lost 5 bases, and 7 bases stayed unmatched. CDR3 amino acids: CSASETSGRRETQYF. CDR3 in DNA: TGCAGTGCTAGTGAGACTAGCGGGAGAAGGGAGACCCAGTACTTC.